Detailed here is one T cell receptor (beta chain). Its antigen is not identified. A much larger clone lies a single base off, so this may be a read error. The record originates from a study of blood T cells in healthy people across ages. Whole-study results and caveats: Investigators viewed diversity estimates from one million T cells as underestimates, the study reported.

The length of the CDR3 is 13 residues. The V gene lost 6 bases and the J gene lost 2 bases, with 11 bases spanning the gap. The germline CDR1 and CDR2 sequences are SNHLY and FYNNEI. The authors ran a second PCR of roughly 6 to 12 cycles using a sample-barcoded 5' primer and a J-beta primer mix. TCRdb re-derived calls from the 5' RACE reads in MiXCR, one entry per CDR3 protein. This sample carries around 650,000 distinct CDR3 sequences, around 32% of them seen once, and the ten largest clones take less than 20%. The chain carries TRBV2 and TRBJ2-7; D tentatively reads TRBD1 or TRBD2 (5 bases each). The sequencing input was blood. The TCR was taken from a woman older than 75 in good health. The CDR3 DNA is TGTGCCAGCAGGGTGGGACGGACCTACGAGCAGTACTTC. It is translated as CASRVGRTYEQYF.